This T cell receptor (beta chain) was identified in a study of T cells in Graves' hyperthyroidism and ophthalmopathy. Across the study: Sampling of peripheral blood happened at initial diagnosis, prior to any treatment.

Amplification of TCR beta CDR3 regions used RNA as the template. Carried out on the TCR CDR3, a first-round RT-PCR used the HTBI primer set. One entry per CDR3 protein, called by TCRdb with MiXCR from the multiplex PCR reads. The table has about 350,000 distinct CDR3 sequences, approximately 13% seen once. Germline V gene data show CDR1 as SGHTA and CDR2 as FQGNSA. The ends lost 5 bases at V and 1 base at J; junction bases unmatched: 7. The CDR3 totals 16 residues. This clonotype showed up many times. The receptor was derived from a woman between 40 and 55 years old with Graves' ophthalmopathy. Sequences were obtained from blood. The chain links TRBV7-2 to TRBJ2-5; 10 positions match TRBD2. The CDR3 spells CASSLQRGGPQETQYF. CDR3 DNA sequence: TGTGCCAGCAGCCTCCAGCGGGGGGGCCCCCAAGAGACCCAGTACTTC.